This entry is about one TCR beta chain. The antigen remains undetermined. The repertoire was sequenced with immunoSEQ multiplex PCR; TCRdb's copy has only in-frame clones and lacks some. Here the sample spans 45,000 to 50,000 clones, approximately 83% being singletons. The sample originates from a study of STAT5B mutations in CD4+ large granular lymphocyte leukemia. Controls came from buffy coats of healthy blood donors. The study's findings and limits: Patient CD4-sorted repertoires looked more clonal than healthy CD4+ repertoires, even without putative leukemic clones. Top patient clones used TRBV06 genes more often: 8/27 versus 2/35 in controls.

This CDR3 has 16 amino acids. With 0 bases removed from V and 6 bases from J, the gap between germline ends came to 15 bases. Germline V lookup: CDR1 MRHNA, CDR2 SNTAGT. This TCR derives from a human donor in good health. The genes are TRBV6-4 and TRBJ1-5; D is unclear. What was sequenced was CD4+ T cells from blood buffy coats. The CDR3 here is CASSDSRRGLSQPQHF. DNA for the CDR3: TGTGCCAGCAGTGACTCGAGGAGAGGGCTAAGTCAGCCCCAGCATTTT.